This T cell receptor beta chain is drawn from a study of T cell responses to AZD1222 COVID-19 vaccine. Study overall: Second-dose intervals of approximately 4 or approximately 12 weeks were pooled. Study observations and caveats: Targets within unmutated variant regions were reportedly found for nearly half of spike-specific TCRs. Dominant CD4 TCR responses targeted spike regions 160-218 and 743-854.

The CDR3 sequence is 15 residues long. Germline-derived CDR1 and CDR2 are MGHRA and YSYEKL. The V segment lost 5 bases and the J segment 3 bases; nucleotides outside the gene matches: 6. Measured with immunoSEQ multiplex PCR; TCRdb has only the in-frame clones, and not every one. The sample has 200,000 or so clones; roughly 93% are singletons. This clone has only one observation. Its antigen is unknown. The rearrangement links TRBV4-1 to TRBJ2-5, with 10 bases identical to TRBD1. Sequenced here: peripheral blood, sampled on day 0 of AZD1222 vaccination. The TCR originated in an adult in good health. The CDR3 here is CASSVTGTGEETQYF. CDR3 nucleotide sequence: TGCGCCAGCAGCGTTACCGGGACAGGGGAAGAGACCCAGTACTTC.